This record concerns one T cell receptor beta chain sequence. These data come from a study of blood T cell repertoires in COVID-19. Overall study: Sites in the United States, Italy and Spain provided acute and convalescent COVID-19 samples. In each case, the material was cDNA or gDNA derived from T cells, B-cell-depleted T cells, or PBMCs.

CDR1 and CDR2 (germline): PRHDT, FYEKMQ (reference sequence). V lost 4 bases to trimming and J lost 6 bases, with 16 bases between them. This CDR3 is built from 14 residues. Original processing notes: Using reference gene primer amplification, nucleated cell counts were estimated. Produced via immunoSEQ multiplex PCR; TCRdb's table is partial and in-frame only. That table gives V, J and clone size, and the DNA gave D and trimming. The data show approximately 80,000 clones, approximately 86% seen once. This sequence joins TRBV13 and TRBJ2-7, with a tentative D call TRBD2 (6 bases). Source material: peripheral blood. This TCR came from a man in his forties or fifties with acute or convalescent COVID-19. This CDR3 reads CASSYGGRIAEQYF. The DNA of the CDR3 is TGTGCCAGCAGCTACGGGGGACGGATTGCCGAGCAGTACTTC.